This T cell receptor beta chain derives from a study of neurological immune-mediated disorders. Broader study findings: Among 34 multiple sclerosis patients, phylogenetic grouping put the repertoires of 18 into a single related-CDR3 cluster, a possible signature. There was no association between the multiple sclerosis repertoire cluster and any clinical or MRI feature. No CDR3 amino acid sequences were shared by expanded clones across subjects, suggesting private repertoires in all groups.

The unsorted libraries were prepared from 2 million PBMCs (stored at -80 C). The CDR3 has 17 amino acids. Trimming shortened V by 5 bases and J by 0 bases, and 17 bases separated the two germline ends. Germline-derived CDR1 and CDR2 are SGHAT and FQNNGV. The sample holds many counts of this clonotype. The target antigen is unknown. MiXCR, run by TCRdb on the 5' RACE reads, gives a single entry per CDR3 protein. The top ten hold roughly 2.9% of the sample, which has more than 75,000 distinct CDR3 sequences, around 3.6% seen once. The sequencing input was PBMCs. The chain uses TRBV11-2 and TRBJ2-1; possibly TRBD1 or TRBD2 for D (5 bases each). The receptor comes from a woman aged 50 to 65 with multiple sclerosis. The CDR3 loop is CASSIRHGDRSYNEQFF. CDR3 coding DNA: TGTGCCAGCAGCATACGTCACGGGGACCGCTCCTACAATGAGCAGTTCTTC.